The rows below give T cell receptor beta chains drawn from one sample of a study of T-cell reconstitution after alpha-beta-depleted transplantation in children. Using its own MiXCR run on the PCR reads, TCRdb lists one record per CDR3 protein. In the table there are approximately 980,000 distinct CDR3 sequences, about 30% of which are singletons. The source material was PBMCs, mostly from graft donor cells, sampled 360 days after TCRalphabeta/CD19-depleted stem cell transplant. These receptors were obtained from a boy in the first two years of life who had a stem cell transplant for SCID, so the T cells may come from the graft donor. The CDR3 runs from the conserved cysteine through the conserved F or W. Fields, in order: clone size, D gene, J gene, V gene, CDR3 protein, CDR3 DNA. The D gene is left open where the match is weak. Size values are once, few and many counts, or a class for expanded clones, and some rows have none.

>few|.|TRBJ2-7|TRBV11-2
CASSLVGYMSYEQYF
TGTGCCAGCAGCTTAGTTGGGTATATGAGCTACGAGCAGTACTTC
>.|.|TRBJ2-1|TRBV7-6
CASSSQHNEQFF
TGTGCCAGCAGCTCCCAACACAATGAGCAGTTCTTC
>few|.|TRBJ1-1|TRBV12-3/TRBV12-4
CASSWAPLGRGRNTEAFF
TGTGCCAGCAGTTGGGCCCCACTCGGCAGGGGAAGGAACACTGAAGCTTTCTTT
>few|.|TRBJ2-7|TRBV7-9
CASSLVPGYRYEQYF
TGTGCCAGCAGCTTAGTTCCAGGGTATAGGTACGAGCAGTACTTC
>few|.|TRBJ2-5|TRBV5-6
CASEDLQETQYF
TGTGCCAGCGAGGACTTACAAGAGACCCAGTACTTC
>many|.|TRBJ2-1|TRBV9
CASSVGDRWSQQFF
TGTGCCAGCAGCGTGGGTGATAGGTGGAGTCAGCAGTTCTTC
>few|.|TRBJ1-1|TRBV20-1
CSADSENTEAFF
TGCAGTGCTGACAGTGAGAACACTGAAGCTTTCTTT
>few|TRBD2|TRBJ2-3|TRBV24-1
CATSDSWTSGSSTDTQYF
TGTGCCACCAGTGACTCCTGGACTAGCGGATCTAGCACAGATACGCAGTATTTT
>few|TRBD2|TRBJ2-5|TRBV5-5
CASSLGRAGWGETQYF
TGTGCCAGCAGCTTGGGGCGAGCGGGATGGGGAGAGACCCAGTACTTC
>.|TRBD2|TRBJ2-5|TRBV4-1
CASSQVGTSGKETQYF
TGCGCCAGCAGCCAAGTTGGGACTAGCGGAAAAGAGACCCAGTACTTC
>.|TRBD1|TRBJ2-7|TRBV20-1
CSARDGQGYEQYF
TGCAGTGCTAGAGATGGACAGGGATACGAGCAGTACTTC
>.|.|TRBJ1-1|TRBV18
CASSETDANTEAFF
TGTGCCAGCTCGGAAACCGACGCGAACACTGAAGCTTTCTTT
>few|TRBD2|TRBJ2-1|TRBV4-2
CASSHTGTISSEQFF
TGTGCCAGCAGTCACACCGGGACTATATCATCTGAGCAGTTCTTC
>few|TRBD2|TRBJ2-3|TRBV10-3
CAISESIGPGTSSTDTQYF
TGTGCCATCAGTGAGTCGATAGGCCCCGGGACTAGCTCCACAGATACGCAGTATTTT
>.|TRBD2|TRBJ2-1|TRBV12-3/TRBV12-4
CASSSGNLAGGLNEQFF
TGTGCCAGCAGTTCGGGAAACTTAGCGGGGGGGCTCAATGAGCAGTTCTTC
>.|TRBD2|TRBJ2-1|TRBV11-2
CASSSTSLAGGQNEQFF
TGTGCCAGCAGCTCAACCAGCTTGGCGGGGGGGCAGAATGAGCAGTTCTTC
>few|TRBD1|TRBJ2-7|TRBV18
CASSPWTGRSYEQYF
TGTGCCAGCTCACCCTGGACAGGCCGCTCCTACGAGCAGTACTTC
>.|.|TRBJ2-6|TRBV6-1
CASSPGSAGANVLTF
TGTGCCAGCAGTCCAGGGTCGGCTGGGGCCAACGTCCTGACTTTC
>.|.|TRBJ2-2|TRBV12-3/TRBV12-4
CASMHGLNTGELFF
TGTGCCAGCATGCACGGGCTCAACACCGGGGAGCTGTTTTTT
>.|TRBD2|TRBJ2-3|TRBV5-1
CASSPGLAGSVNYTDTQYF
TGCGCCAGCAGCCCAGGACTAGCGGGCAGCGTTAATTACACAGATACGCAGTATTTT
>once|TRBD2|TRBJ2-1|TRBV27
CASSLSYLAGIAEQFF
TGTGCCAGCAGTTTATCGTACCTAGCGGGCATTGCTGAGCAGTTCTTC
>few|.|TRBJ1-3|TRBV12-3/TRBV12-4
CASSFAVSSGNTIYF
TGTGCCAGCAGTTTTGCGGTTAGCTCTGGAAACACCATATATTTT
>.|TRBD1|TRBJ1-5|TRBV19
CASIEVRDSHQPQHF
TGTGCCAGTATTGAAGTCCGGGACAGCCATCAGCCCCAGCATTTT
>few|TRBD1|TRBJ2-1|TRBV20-1
CSARATGDEQFF
TGCAGTGCTAGAGCCACAGGGGATGAGCAGTTCTTC
>.|.|TRBJ2-6|TRBV3-1
CASSRFSGANVLTF
TGTGCCAGCAGCCGTTTTTCTGGGGCCAACGTCCTGACTTTC
>.|TRBD2|TRBJ2-3|TRBV7-2
CASGIAGGPDTQYF
TGTGCCAGCGGCATAGCGGGGGGTCCAGATACGCAGTATTTT
>.|.|TRBJ2-1|TRBV5-1
CASSLVGTTATYNEQFF
TGCGCCAGCAGCTTGGTGGGGACAACAGCAACCTACAATGAGCAGTTCTTC
>few|.|TRBJ2-3|TRBV25-1
CASSAQGPLTDTQYF
TGTGCCAGCAGTGCGCAGGGACCACTAACAGATACGCAGTATTTT
>once|.|TRBJ1-1|TRBV6-2/TRBV6-3
CASSYASHGNTEAFF
TGTGCCAGCAGTTATGCCTCACATGGGAACACTGAAGCTTTCTTT
>.|TRBD1|TRBJ2-7|TRBV5-5
CASSLYRGEQYF
TGTGCCAGCAGCTTGTACAGGGGCGAGCAGTACTTC
>.|.|TRBJ2-5|TRBV11-2
CASSPLPSGWTQYF
TGTGCCAGCAGCCCCCTCCCCTCAGGGTGGACCCAGTACTTC
>few|.|TRBJ2-2|TRBV12-3/TRBV12-4
CASSLSDPNTGELFF
TGTGCCAGCAGTTTATCGGATCCGAACACCGGGGAGCTGTTTTTT
>few|TRBD2|TRBJ2-5|TRBV5-1
CASSLERLAGRRETQYF
TGCGCCAGCAGCTTAGAGCGACTAGCGGGGAGGAGAGAGACCCAGTACTTC
>.|TRBD1|TRBJ2-1|TRBV11-2
CASSSPGQAKVGDLYNEQFF
TGTGCCAGCAGCTCGCCGGGACAGGCCAAGGTTGGGGACCTTTACAATGAGCAGTTCTTC
>.|.|TRBJ1-5|TRBV12-5
CASGLGGGNQPQHF
TGTGCTAGTGGTCTCGGGGGCGGCAATCAGCCCCAGCATTTT
>.|.|TRBJ1-5|TRBV12-3/TRBV12-4
CASSIGGNQPQHF
TGTGCCAGCAGTATCGGGGGGAATCAGCCCCAGCATTTT